These T cell receptor beta chains were read from a single sample in a study of T cells after yellow fever vaccination. TCRdb analysed the 5' RACE reads with MiXCR anew, one entry per CDR3 protein. The sample contains 200,000 or so distinct CDR3 sequences, approximately 6.7% of which appear only once. This material consisted of CD4+ T cells sorted from PBMCs, taken on the day of the yellow fever booster vaccination. Receptors were obtained from a man under 40 who received the YFV17D yellow fever vaccine. CDR3s leave out the opening cysteine and the closing phenylalanine or tryptophan. Each record gives: V gene, CDR3 length, J gene, CDR3 protein.

>TRBV9|15|TRBJ2-1
ASSVAEGREGYGEQF
>TRBV7-2|13|TRBJ2-1
ASSLSRGQYNEQF
>TRBV6-5|15|TRBJ1-5
ASSYVSGDRGYQPQH
>TRBV28|11|TRBJ2-5
ASTPGTRETQY
>TRBV28|14|TRBJ1-2
ASSPTAGASNYGYT
>TRBV24-1|9|TRBJ2-3
ATQWEDTQY
>TRBV20-1|12|TRBJ1-1
SARVGGMNTEAF
>TRBV20-1|13|TRBJ2-5
SARSSGRVLETQY
>TRBV12-3/TRBV12-4|14|TRBJ2-1
ASSFFFGGTYNEQF
>TRBV10-3|12|TRBJ2-3
AISENLGTDTQY
>TRBV6-2/TRBV6-3|14|TRBJ2-7
ASSLRPGSGSGEQY
>TRBV6-4|11|TRBJ1-2
ASRIYREDGYT
>TRBV5-1|14|TRBJ2-7
ASSPGTSGVSYEQY
>TRBV30|12|TRBJ1-5
AWSLGVHNQPQH
>TRBV7-3|12|TRBJ2-1
ASSTSGRRNEQF
>TRBV5-1|12|TRBJ1-1
ASSQTGGWAEAF
>TRBV5-1|11|TRBJ1-1
ASAEPTGGIAF
>TRBV28|14|TRBJ1-5
ASKRERPGPNQPQH
>TRBV5-1|12|TRBJ2-2
ASSLGQNTGELF
>TRBV20-1|11|TRBJ2-5
SARVVAGETQY
>TRBV10-1|12|TRBJ2-2
ASSTTGRVGELF
>TRBV11-3|12|TRBJ2-2
ASSLSGLQGELF
>TRBV6-1|16|TRBJ2-2
ASSDPRLPGDSAGELF
>TRBV6-2/TRBV6-3|13|TRBJ1-5
ASSWGAGSNQPQH
>TRBV6-1|14|TRBJ2-3
ASRRDSRKSTDTQY
>TRBV5-1|12|TRBJ2-2
ASSPTAGTGELF
>TRBV5-1|9|TRBJ1-2
ASSGLAGYT
>TRBV20-1|12|TRBJ2-7
SASAGTDVGEQY